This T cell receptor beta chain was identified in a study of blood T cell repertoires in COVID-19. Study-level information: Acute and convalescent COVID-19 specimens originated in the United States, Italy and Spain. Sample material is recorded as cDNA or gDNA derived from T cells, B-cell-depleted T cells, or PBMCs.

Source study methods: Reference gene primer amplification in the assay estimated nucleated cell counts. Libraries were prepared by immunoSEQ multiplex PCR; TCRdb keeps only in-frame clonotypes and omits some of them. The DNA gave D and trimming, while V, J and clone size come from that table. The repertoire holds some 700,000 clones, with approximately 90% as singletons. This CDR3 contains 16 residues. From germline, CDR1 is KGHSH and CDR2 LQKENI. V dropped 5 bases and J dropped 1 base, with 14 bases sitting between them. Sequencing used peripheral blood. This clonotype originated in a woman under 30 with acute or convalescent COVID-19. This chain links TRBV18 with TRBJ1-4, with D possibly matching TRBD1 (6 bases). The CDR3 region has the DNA TGTGCCAGCTCAAACACCAGAGGGGGAACTAATGAAAAACTGTTTTTT. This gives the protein CASSNTRGGTNEKLFF. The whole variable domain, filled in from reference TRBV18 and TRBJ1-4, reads NAGVMQNPRHLVRRRGQEARLRCSPMKGHSHVYWYRQLPEEGLKFMVYLQKENIIDESGMPKERFSAEFPKEGPSILRIQQVVRGDSAAYFCASSNTRGGTNEKLFFGSGTQLSVL.